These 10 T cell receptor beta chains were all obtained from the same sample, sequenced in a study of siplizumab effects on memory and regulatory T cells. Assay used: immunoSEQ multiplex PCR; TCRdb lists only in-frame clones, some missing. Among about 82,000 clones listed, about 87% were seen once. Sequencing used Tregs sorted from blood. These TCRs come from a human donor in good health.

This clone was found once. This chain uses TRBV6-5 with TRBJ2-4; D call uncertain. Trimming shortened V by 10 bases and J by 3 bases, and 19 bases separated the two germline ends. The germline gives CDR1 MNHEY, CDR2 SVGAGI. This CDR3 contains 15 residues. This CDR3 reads CATRRKPMGKNIQYF. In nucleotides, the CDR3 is TGTGCCACACGGCGGAAGCCGATGGGCAAAAACATTCAGTACTTC.

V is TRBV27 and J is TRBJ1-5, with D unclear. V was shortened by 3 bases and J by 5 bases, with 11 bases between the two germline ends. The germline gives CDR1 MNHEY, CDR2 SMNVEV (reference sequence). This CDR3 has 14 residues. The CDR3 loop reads CASSFTSPYQPQHF. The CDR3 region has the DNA TGTGCCAGCAGTTTTACAAGCCCCTATCAGCCCCAGCATTTT.

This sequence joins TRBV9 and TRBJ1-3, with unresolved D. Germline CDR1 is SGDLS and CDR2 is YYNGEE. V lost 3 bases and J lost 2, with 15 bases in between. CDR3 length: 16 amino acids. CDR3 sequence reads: CASSEMARPPGNTIYF. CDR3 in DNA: TGTGCCAGCAGCGAAATGGCGCGTCCTCCTGGAAACACCATATATTTT.

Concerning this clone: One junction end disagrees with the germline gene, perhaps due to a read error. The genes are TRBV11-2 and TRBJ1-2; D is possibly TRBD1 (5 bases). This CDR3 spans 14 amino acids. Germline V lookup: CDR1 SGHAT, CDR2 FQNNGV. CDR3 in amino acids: CASSVDGGNYGYTF. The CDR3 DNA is TGTGCCAGCAGCGTAGACGGGGGGAACTATGGCTACACCTTC.

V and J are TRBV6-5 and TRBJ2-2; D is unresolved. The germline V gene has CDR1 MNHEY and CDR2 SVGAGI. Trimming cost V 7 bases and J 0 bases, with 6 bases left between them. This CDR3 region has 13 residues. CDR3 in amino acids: CASKDANTGELFF. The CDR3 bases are TGTGCCAGCAAGGACGCGAACACCGGGGAGCTGTTTTTT.

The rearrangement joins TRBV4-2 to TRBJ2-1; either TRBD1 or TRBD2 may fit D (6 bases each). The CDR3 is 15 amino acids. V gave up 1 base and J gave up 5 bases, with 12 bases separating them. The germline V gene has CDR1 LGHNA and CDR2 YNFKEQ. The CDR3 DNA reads TGTGCCAGCAGCCAAGCCGGGGGCCCCGACAATGAGCAGTTCTTC. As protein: CASSQAGGPDNEQFF.

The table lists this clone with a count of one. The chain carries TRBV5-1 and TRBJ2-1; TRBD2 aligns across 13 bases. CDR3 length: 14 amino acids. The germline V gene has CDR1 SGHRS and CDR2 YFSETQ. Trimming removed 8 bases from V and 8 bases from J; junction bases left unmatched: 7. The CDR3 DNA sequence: TGCGCCAGTACCGGGACTAGCGGGGTCCATGAGCAGTTCTTC. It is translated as CASTGTSGVHEQFF.

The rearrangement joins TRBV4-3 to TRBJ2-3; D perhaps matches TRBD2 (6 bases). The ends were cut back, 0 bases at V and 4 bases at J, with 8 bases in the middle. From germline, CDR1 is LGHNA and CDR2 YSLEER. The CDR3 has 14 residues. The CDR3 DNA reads TGCGCCAGCAGCCAAGATAGGGACTCAGATACGCAGTATTTT. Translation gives CASSQDRDSDTQYF.

CDR3 in amino acids: CASSFGRQEGNTEAFF. Written as DNA, the CDR3 is TGTGCCAGCAGCTTCGGACGGCAGGAGGGGAACACTGAAGCTTTCTTT. The rearrangement uses TRBV5-4 and TRBJ1-1; D call uncertain. This CDR3 contains 16 residues. Trimming shortened V by 2 bases and J by 1 base, and 15 bases separated the two germline ends. Germline CDR1 is SGHNT and CDR2 is YYREEE (reference sequence).

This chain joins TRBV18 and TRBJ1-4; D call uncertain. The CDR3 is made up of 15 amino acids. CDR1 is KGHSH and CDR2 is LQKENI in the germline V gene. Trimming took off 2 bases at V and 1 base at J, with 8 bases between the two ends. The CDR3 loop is CASSPGEGTNEKLFF. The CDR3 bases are TGTGCCAGCTCACCAGGGGAGGGAACTAATGAAAAACTGTTTTTT.